A single T cell receptor (beta chain) is shown here with its context. No antigen is known for it. Expressed TCRB transcripts were sequenced because the isolated RNA had all been reverse transcribed beforehand. The study sequenced naive, central memory and regulatory T cell samples to an average of approximately 4 million reads. The assay was immunoSEQ multiplex PCR, and TCRdb's table has in-frame clones only and misses some. The table lists nearly 350,000 clones, less than 10% of them singletons, with 0.44% in the top ten. This specimen belongs to a study of beta chain features in type 1 diabetes. Overall study context: No patient-donor differences in age, gender, total cells or subset yield. Study-wide findings and caveats: Overrepresentation of cells with high TCR expression could result from cDNA sequencing.

The V and J ends lost 1 base and 4 bases respectively, with 19 bases between them. The CDR3 consists of 17 residues. CDR1 and CDR2 (germline): SGHTA, FQGNSA. Sequencing was performed on central memory CD4+ T cells from blood. This TCR came from a woman between 18 and 29 years old in good health. The rearrangement links TRBV7-2 to TRBJ1-2; D ambiguous. CDR3 bases: TGTGCCAGCAGCTTAGGTCGGCGGGCAGACGACCTCTATGGCTACACCTTC. Encoded protein: CASSLGRRADDLYGYTF.